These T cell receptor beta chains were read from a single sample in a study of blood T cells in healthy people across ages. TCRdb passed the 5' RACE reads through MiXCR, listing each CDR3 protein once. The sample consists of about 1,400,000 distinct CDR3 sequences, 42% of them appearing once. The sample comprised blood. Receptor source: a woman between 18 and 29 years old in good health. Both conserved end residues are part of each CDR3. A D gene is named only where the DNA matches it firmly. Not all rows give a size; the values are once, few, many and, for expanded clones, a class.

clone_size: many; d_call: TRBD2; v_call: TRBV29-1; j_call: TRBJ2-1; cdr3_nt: TGCAGCGTTGACGAGCGTTTAGCGGGAGGTACCAATGAGCAGTTCTTC; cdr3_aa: CSVDERLAGGTNEQFF
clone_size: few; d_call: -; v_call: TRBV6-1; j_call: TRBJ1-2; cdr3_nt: TGTGCCAGCAGTGTGAGGGAAAGCTATGGCTACACCTTC; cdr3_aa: CASSVRESYGYTF
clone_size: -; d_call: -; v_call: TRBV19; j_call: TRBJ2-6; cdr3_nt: TGTGCCAGTAGTATCCCGGGTTTTAGCTCTGGGGCCAACGTCCTGACTTTC; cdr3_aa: CASSIPGFSSGANVLTF
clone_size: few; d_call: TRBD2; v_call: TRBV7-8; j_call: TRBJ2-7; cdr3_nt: TGTGCCAGCAGCTTAGGGACTAGCGGCATGAGCGAGCAGTACTTC; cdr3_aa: CASSLGTSGMSEQYF
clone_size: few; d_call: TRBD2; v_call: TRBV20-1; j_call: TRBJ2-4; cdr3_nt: TGCAGTGCCACGGGGGGATCCGGGACTAGCGCTCCGGAGCAGTACTTC; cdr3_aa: CSATGGSGTSAPEQYF
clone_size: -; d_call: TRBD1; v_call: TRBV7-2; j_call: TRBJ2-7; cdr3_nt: TGTGCTAGCAGCCGAGGGGACAGGCTTTTTTACTACGAGCAGAACTTC; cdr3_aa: CASSRGDRLFYYEQNF
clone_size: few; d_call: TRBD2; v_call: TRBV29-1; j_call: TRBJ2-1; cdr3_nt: TGCAGCGTAGAAATTAGCGGGAGCCCAAACAATGAGCAGTTCTTC; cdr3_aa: CSVEISGSPNNEQFF
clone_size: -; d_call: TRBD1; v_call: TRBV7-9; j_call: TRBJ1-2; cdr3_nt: TGTGCCAGCACCACGGGGACAGGCGGCTACACCTTC; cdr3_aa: CASTTGTGGYTF
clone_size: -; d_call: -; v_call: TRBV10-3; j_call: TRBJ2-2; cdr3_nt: TGTGCCATCAGTGAGAGGGCAGACACCGGGGAGCTGTTTTTT; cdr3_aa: CAISERADTGELFF
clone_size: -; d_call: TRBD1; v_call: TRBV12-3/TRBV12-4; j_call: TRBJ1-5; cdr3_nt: TGTGCCAGCAGTTTACGGGCCAGGGGGTATCAGCCCCAGCATTTT; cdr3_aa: CASSLRARGYQPQHF